The 26 T cell receptor beta chains below come from one sample, sequenced in a study of naive and memory T cell subsets. An equimolar mix of two oligonucleotides served as the beta constant-region primer for TRBC1 and TRBC2. Via MiXCR, TCRdb re-called the UMI-ligation and nested PCR reads, giving one row per CDR3 protein. The sample includes 140,000 to 150,000 distinct CDR3 sequences, over 15% of them seen just once. Sequencing was done on a sample of naive CD4+ T cells from blood. These receptors came from a human donor in good health.

The J gene is TRBJ2-3, the V gene TRBV10-3; D is ambiguous. Trimming took 7 bases from V and 13 from J, leaving 24 bases between them. Germline V gene sequence: CDR1 ENHRY, CDR2 SYGVKD. The CDR3 spans 14 residues. CDR3 residues: CAITLAEKIDSKYF. CDR3 DNA: TGTGCCATCACTCTTGCGGAGAAAATAGATTCTAAGTATTTT.

Only a few counts were recorded for this clonotype. This sequence joins TRBV9 and TRBJ2-3; TRBD2 agrees at 7 bases. The CDR3 runs 13 residues. The V gene's germline CDR1 is SGDLS and CDR2 YYNGEE. V dropped 3 bases and J dropped 4; count of bases not matched to a gene: 2. The CDR3 sequence: CASSAAGADTQYF. As DNA, the CDR3 is TGTGCCAGCAGCGCCGCGGGAGCAGATACGCAGTATTTT. Based on the CDR3 plus reference TRBV9 and TRBJ2-3, the full variable domain is DSGVTQTPKHLITATGQRVTLRCSPRSGDLSVYWYQQSLDQGLQFLIQYYNGEERAKGNILERFSAQQFPDLHSELNLSSLELGDSALYFCASSAAGADTQYFGPGTRLTVL.

This clonotype has only a few counts. This chain links TRBV18 with TRBJ1-2; 10 bases align to TRBD1. Germline CDR1 and CDR2: KGHSH and LQKENI. This CDR3 comprises 16 residues. With V trimmed by 6 bases and J by 4 bases, 11 bases remained unmatched. CDR3 protein: CASSPGTGDDSYGYTF. As DNA, the CDR3 is TGTGCCAGCTCCCCCGGGACAGGGGACGATTCCTATGGCTACACCTTC.

The chain combines TRBV7-2 with TRBJ1-5; TRBD1 might be the D (6 bases). The CDR3 has 13 amino acids. The germline CDR1 and CDR2 sequences are SGHTA and FQGNSA. Trimming stripped 5 bases from V and 3 bases from J, with 8 bases between. The CDR3 DNA sequence: TGTGCCAGCAGCGGGACATCCAATCAGCCCCAGCATTTT. Its protein product is CASSGTSNQPQHF.

The genes are TRBV12-3 or TRBV12-4 and TRBJ2-7, with a possible D match to TRBD1 (5 bases). V was shortened by 8 bases and J by 0 bases, with 11 bases between the two germline ends. The CDR3 loop spans 13 amino acids. CDR3 residues: CASGAGHSYEQYF. DNA for the CDR3: TGTGCCAGCGGAGCAGGGCACTCCTACGAGCAGTACTTC.

The CDR3 sequence: CASSLASDSYGSYNEQFF. The DNA for the CDR3 is TGCGCCAGCAGCTTGGCCTCGGACAGTTACGGATCCTACAATGAGCAGTTCTTC. This chain connects TRBV5-1 to TRBJ2-1, with TRBD1 as a possible D gene (6 bases). The CDR3 extends over 18 amino acids. Between the trimmed V and J ends, which lost 0 bases and 1 base, there was a span of 17 bases. CDR1 is SGHRS and CDR2 is YFSETQ in the germline V gene.

This clonotype was found a few times. The CDR3 nucleotides read TGTGCCAGCAGCCAAGATCCGACTAGCGATGAGCAGTTCTTC. It translates to CASSQDPTSDEQFF. The chain combines TRBV3-1 with TRBJ2-1, with 8 bases identical to TRBD2. The germline gives CDR1 LGHDT, CDR2 YNNKEL (reference sequence). V dropped 0 bases and J dropped 8; count of bases not matched to a gene: 3. CDR3 length: 14 residues.

This clonotype was observed a handful of times. The chain couples TRBV7-2 to TRBJ1-2; D not certain. Germline V gene lookup returns CDR1 SGHTA and CDR2 FQGNSA. This CDR3 has 16 amino acids. The V end was cut by 2 bases, the J end by 0 bases, with 13 bases between. The CDR3 region is CASSLLLVQANYGYTF. In DNA form, the CDR3 reads TGTGCCAGCAGCTTATTACTGGTGCAGGCTAACTATGGCTACACCTTC.

Only a few counts were recorded for this clonotype. The CDR3 region has the DNA TGTGCCAGCAGTTTTCCGGCGAACACTGAAGCTTTCTTT. It encodes CASSFPANTEAFF. The chain links TRBV12-3 or TRBV12-4 to TRBJ1-1; no firm D call. V was cut by 3 bases and J by 1 base, with 6 bases left in between. The CDR3 is 13 amino acids.

This clonotype occurred a few times. The chain has TRBV10-2 and TRBJ1-2, with a possible D match to TRBD1 (5 bases). CDR3 size: 13 residues. From germline, CDR1 is WSHSY and CDR2 SAAADI. V lost 3 bases and J 7 bases, leaving 12 bases between the germline ends. The DNA of the CDR3 is TGCGCCAGCAGTGAAGGGGCAGTGGGTGGCTACACCTTC. It codes for CASSEGAVGGYTF.

This clonotype was detected a few times. This chain uses TRBV7-9 with TRBJ1-5; D possibly corresponds to TRBD1 (6 bases). There are 14 residues in the CDR3. V was clipped by 2 bases and J by 7 bases, with 12 bases between them. Germline loops: CDR1 SEHNR, CDR2 FQNEAQ (reference sequence). DNA for the CDR3: TGTGCCAGCAGCTTATCAGGGGAGGGGCAGCCCCAGCATTTT. Encoded protein: CASSLSGEGQPQHF. The whole variable domain, remainder taken from reference TRBV7-9 and TRBJ1-5, is DTGVSQNPRHKITKRGQNVTFRCDPISEHNRLYWYRQTLGQGPEFLTYFQNEAQLEKSRLLSDRFSAERPKGSFSTLEIQRTEQGDSAMYLCASSLSGEGQPQHFGDGTRLSIL.

V gene TRBV30 combines with J gene TRBJ1-6; no clear D. The V and J ends lost 4 bases and 0 bases respectively, with 10 bases between them. This CDR3 has 15 residues. CDR1 is GTSNPN and CDR2 is SVGIG in the germline V gene (reference sequence). The CDR3 spells CAWTRGSSYNSPLHF. CDR3 nucleotides: TGTGCCTGGACTCGCGGGAGCTCCTATAATTCACCCCTCCACTTT.

This sequence joins TRBV7-7 and TRBJ2-7; 9 bases are shared with TRBD2. From germline, CDR1 is SSHAT and CDR2 FNYEAQ (reference sequence). The V gene end was trimmed by 5 bases and the J gene end by 0 bases; junction bases not matched to a gene: 5. The CDR3 is 15 amino acids. This CDR3 reads CASSPGLANSYEQYF. Written as DNA, the CDR3 is TGTGCCAGCAGCCCCGGACTAGCGAACTCCTACGAGCAGTACTTC.

The chain recombines TRBV7-3 with TRBJ2-2; 9 nucleotides align to TRBD2. CDR1 is SGHTA and CDR2 is FQGTGA in the germline V gene. The CDR3 extends over 19 amino acids. Trimming cost V 1 base and J 0 bases; bases outside gene matches: 9. The CDR3, as DNA: TGTGCCAGCAGCTTAAAACCCACTAGCGGGCCTACGAACACCGGGGAGCTGTTTTTT. Translated: CASSLKPTSGPTNTGELFF.

The sample holds a few counts of this clonotype. The J gene is TRBJ2-2, the V gene TRBV28; 13 nucleotides match TRBD2. There are 16 residues in the CDR3. CDR1 and CDR2 (germline): MDHEN, SYDVKM. V was pared by 4 bases and J by 5 bases, with 4 bases of the junction left unmatched. CDR3: CASSSWTSGSTGELFF. The CDR3 DNA is TGTGCCAGCAGTTCTTGGACTAGCGGGAGTACCGGGGAGCTGTTTTTT.

This chain joins TRBV6-2 or TRBV6-3 and TRBJ2-5; no clear D gene. Germline V gives CDR1 MNHEY, CDR2 SVGEGT. Trimming removed 3 bases at V and 1 base at J, with 9 bases between. The CDR3 has 14 residues. CDR3 in amino acids: CASSYVTLQETQYF. CDR3 sequence (DNA): TGTGCCAGCAGTTATGTGACACTCCAAGAGACCCAGTACTTC.

This clonotype was detected a few times. The chain carries TRBV6-2 or TRBV6-3 and TRBJ1-1; possibly TRBD1 for D (5 bases). The CDR3 covers 11 residues. The V and J ends lost 6 bases and 7 bases respectively, with 9 bases between them. Germline CDR1 is MNHEY and CDR2 is SVGEGT. DNA for the CDR3: TGTGCCAGCAGCCATACAGGTGAAGCTTTCTTT. Translated, it gives CASSHTGEAFF.

This clonotype was seen many times. The J gene is TRBJ2-2, the V gene TRBV14; D remains unclear. From germline, CDR1 is SGHDN and CDR2 FVKESK. With 1 base removed from V and 1 base from J, the gap between germline ends came to 4 bases. This CDR3 has 14 amino acids. CDR3 region: CASSQGWNTGELFF. CDR3 DNA sequence: TGTGCCAGCAGCCAAGGCTGGAACACCGGGGAGCTGTTTTTT.

The chain is built from TRBV12-3 or TRBV12-4 and TRBJ1-5; D remains ambiguous. The CDR3 is 15 amino acids. The V and J ends lost 3 bases and 4 bases respectively, with 13 bases between them. The CDR3 loop is CASSLGYTRNQPQHF. DNA of the CDR3: TGTGCCAGCAGTTTGGGCTATACCAGGAATCAGCCCCAGCATTTT.

This clonotype was seen a handful of times. J is TRBJ1-2 and V is TRBV6-6; 8 bases fit TRBD1. In germline, CDR1 is MNHNY, CDR2 SVGAGI (reference sequence). The ends lost 6 bases at V and 4 bases at J; junction bases unmatched: 1. The CDR3 sequence is 12 residues long. The CDR3 region is CASRTGGYGYTF. The CDR3 bases are TGTGCCAGCAGAACAGGGGGCTATGGCTACACCTTC.

The table lists this clonotype with a few counts. This sequence joins TRBV5-4 and TRBJ2-1; D is unresolved. Trimming stripped 5 bases from V and 1 base from J, with 10 bases between. CDR1 is SGHNT, CDR2 YYREEE, per germline (reference sequence). CDR3 length: 14 residues. CDR3 in DNA: TGTGCCAGCAGGGCGGCGTTGTCCTACAATGAGCAGTTCTTC. Translated, it gives CASRAALSYNEQFF.

The J gene is TRBJ2-1, the V gene TRBV18; 10 positions match TRBD2. CDR1 is KGHSH and CDR2 is LQKENI in the germline V gene. The CDR3 runs 17 residues. J was trimmed by 4 bases and V by 1 base; bases with no gene match: 7. CDR3 protein: CASSPHEPGLAYNEQFF. The CDR3 nucleotides are TGTGCCAGCTCACCACACGAACCGGGACTAGCGTACAATGAGCAGTTCTTC.

This clonotype has a handful of counts. The V gene is TRBV19, the J gene TRBJ1-5, with D unclear. Germline CDR1 and CDR2: LNHDA and SQIVND (reference sequence). The CDR3 has 19 residues. V was pared by 0 bases and J by 0 bases, with 18 bases between. The chain's CDR3 is CASSIDPGQRTYSNQPQHF. Written as DNA, the CDR3 is TGTGCCAGTAGTATAGATCCCGGGCAGAGGACCTATAGCAATCAGCCCCAGCATTTT.

The table lists this clonotype with a few counts. This sequence joins TRBV19 and TRBJ2-2, with D maybe TRBD1 (6 bases). The CDR3 spans 14 residues. The germline V and J ends were trimmed by 5 bases and 4 bases, with 11 bases remaining between them. Looked up from germline, CDR1 is LNHDA and CDR2 is SQIVND (reference sequence). CDR3 nucleotide sequence: TGTGCCAGTAGTGGACAGATCTTCACCGGGGAGCTGTTTTTT. This sequence encodes CASSGQIFTGELFF.

In this sample, this clonotype turned up a few times. J is TRBJ2-1 and V is TRBV5-1; TRBD2 agrees at 7 bases. The CDR3 length is 15 residues. Germline values: CDR1 SGHRS, CDR2 YFSETQ. J gave up 6 bases and V 4 bases, and 10 bases lay outside the gene matches. CDR3 coding DNA: TGCGCCAGCAGCCCGGGCTCTAGCGGCCTCAATGAGCAGTTCTTC. Protein sequence: CASSPGSSGLNEQFF.

The chain is built from TRBV7-7 and TRBJ2-5, with 16 nucleotides matching TRBD2. Germline CDR1 SSHAT, CDR2 FNYEAQ (reference sequence). The CDR3 runs 19 residues. V was clipped by 5 bases and J by 1 base; unmatched bases: 10. The CDR3 bases are TGTGCCAGCAGCCCGGGGACTAGCGGGAGGGCACCATTCCAAGAGACCCAGTACTTC. Protein: CASSPGTSGRAPFQETQYF.